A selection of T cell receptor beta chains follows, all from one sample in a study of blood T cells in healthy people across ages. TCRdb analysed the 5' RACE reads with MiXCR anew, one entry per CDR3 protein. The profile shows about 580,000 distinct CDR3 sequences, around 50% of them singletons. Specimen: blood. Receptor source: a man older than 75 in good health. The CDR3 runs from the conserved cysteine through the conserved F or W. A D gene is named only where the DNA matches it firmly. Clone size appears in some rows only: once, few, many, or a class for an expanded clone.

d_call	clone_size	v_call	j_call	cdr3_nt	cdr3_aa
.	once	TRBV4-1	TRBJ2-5	TGCGCCAGCAGCCAAGATGGGTTAGTAGAGGAGACCCAGTACTTC	CASSQDGLVEETQYF
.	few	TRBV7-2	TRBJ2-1	TGTGCCAGCAACTCCGGCCCAACAGCAGGACCCAATGAGCAGTTCTTC	CASNSGPTAGPNEQFF
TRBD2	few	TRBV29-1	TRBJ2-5	TGCAGCGTTCGAGAGGCTAGCGGGTATCAAGAGACCCAGTACTTC	CSVREASGYQETQYF
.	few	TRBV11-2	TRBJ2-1	TGTGCCAGCAGCTCGCTGGTAGCGGCATACAATGAGCAGTTCTTC	CASSSLVAAYNEQFF
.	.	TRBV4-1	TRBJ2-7	TGCGCCAGCAGCCAAGGGGACTCCGCCTACGAGCAGTACTTC	CASSQGDSAYEQYF
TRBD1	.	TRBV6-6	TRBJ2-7	TGTGGCAGTAGCCCCCGGGACAGGGGGTCCTACGAGCAGTACTTC	CGSSPRDRGSYEQYF
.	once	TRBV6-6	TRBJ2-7	TGTGCCAGCAGTTACTCGTGGGCCGGCTCCTACGAGCAGTACTTC	CASSYSWAGSYEQYF
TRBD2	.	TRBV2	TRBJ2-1	TGTGCCAGCAGTCGGACTAGCGGAAGCTCCTACAAGGAGCAGTTCTTC	CASSRTSGSSYKEQFF
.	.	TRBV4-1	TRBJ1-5	TGCGCCAGCAGCCAAGATACTGGAGTGAATCAGCCCCAGCATTTT	CASSQDTGVNQPQHF
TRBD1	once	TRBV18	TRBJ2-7	TGTGCCAGCTCAGCTGGGACAGGGGGATCCTACGAGCAGTACTTC	CASSAGTGGSYEQYF
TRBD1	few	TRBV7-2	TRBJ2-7	TGTGCCAGCAGCTCGGACAGGGGCGGATTCTACGAGCAGTACTTC	CASSSDRGGFYEQYF
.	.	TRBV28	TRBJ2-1	TGTGCCAGCAGACTAGCCGGTACAGGGTTCTTC	CASRLAGTGFF
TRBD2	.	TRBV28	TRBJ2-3	TGTGCCAGCAGCCCAGCGGGAGGGCCATCAGATACGCAGTATTTT	CASSPAGGPSDTQYF
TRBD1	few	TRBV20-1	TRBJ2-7	TGCAGTGCTGTCGGGACAGGGGAGTACGAGCAGTACTTC	CSAVGTGEYEQYF
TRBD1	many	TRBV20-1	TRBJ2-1	TGCAGTGCTAGACCCGACAGGGGTTTCCACAATGAGCAGTTCTTC	CSARPDRGFHNEQFF
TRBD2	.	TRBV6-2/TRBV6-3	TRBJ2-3	TGTGCCAGCAGTTACTCGCCCCGCGCGGGAGGCACAGATACGCAGTATTTT	CASSYSPRAGGTDTQYF
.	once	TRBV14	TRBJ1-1	TGTGCCAGCAGCCAACTACAGGGAGTGAACACTGAAGCTTTCTTT	CASSQLQGVNTEAFF
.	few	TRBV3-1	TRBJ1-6	TGTGCCAGCAGCCAAGCTGACAGCAATTCACCCCTCCACTTT	CASSQADSNSPLHF
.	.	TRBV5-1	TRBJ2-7	TGCGCCAGCAGCTGGTCGGCAGACTACGAGCAGTACTTC	CASSWSADYEQYF
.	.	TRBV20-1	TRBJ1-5	TGCAGTGCTAGAGAGACTACCTGGCAGCCCCAGCATTTT	CSARETTWQPQHF
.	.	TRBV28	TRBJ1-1	TGTGCCAGCACCCTCGACAGATCGAACACTGAAGCTTTCTTT	CASTLDRSNTEAFF
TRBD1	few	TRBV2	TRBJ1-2	TGTGCCAGCCGATCGGGACAGGGGGCGCAAAGTGGCTACACCTTC	CASRSGQGAQSGYTF
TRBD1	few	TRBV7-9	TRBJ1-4	TGTGCCAGCAGCGCATCCGGGACAGAGAATGAAAAACTGTTTTTT	CASSASGTENEKLFF
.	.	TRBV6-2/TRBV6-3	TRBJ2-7	TGTGCCAGCAGAAGGGGGATTTACGAGCAGTACTTC	CASRRGIYEQYF
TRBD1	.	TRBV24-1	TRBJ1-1	TGTGCCACCAGTGACGCCGGGACAGCTCGGACTGAAGCTTTCTTT	CATSDAGTARTEAFF
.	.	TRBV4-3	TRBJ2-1	TGCGCCAGCAGCCGAGGTACGTTACGGAGTGCCTACAATGAGCAGTTCTTC	CASSRGTLRSAYNEQFF
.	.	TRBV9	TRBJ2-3	TGTGCCAGCAGCGTTCGGAACAGTCCATCCGACACAGATACACAGTATTTT	CASSVRNSPSDTDTQYF
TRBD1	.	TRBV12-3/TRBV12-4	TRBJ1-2	TGTGCCAGCAGCCTGGACAGGGTAGTTGGCTACACCTTC	CASSLDRVVGYTF
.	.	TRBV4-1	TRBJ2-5	TGCGCCAGCAGCCAGGGAGCTCAAGAGACCCAGTACTTC	CASSQGAQETQYF
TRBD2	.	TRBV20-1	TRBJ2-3	TGCAGTGCCCCAGCGGGGGCTCCAGATACGCAGTATTTT	CSAPAGAPDTQYF
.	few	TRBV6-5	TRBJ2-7	TGTGCCAGCAGTGACGGGCAGGCCTACGAGCAGTACTTC	CASSDGQAYEQYF